This T cell receptor beta chain stems from a study of shared clonotypes between healthy human individuals. General study points: Researchers found naive subsets generally carried larger estimated richness than memory subsets.

As regards this clone: Its antigen is unknown.

The CDR3 has 15 residues. Trimming removed 3 bases from V and 3 bases from J; junction bases left unmatched: 8. Some clones are missing from TCRdb's copy, which holds only in-frame ones; the method was immunoSEQ multiplex PCR. The sample has about 1.5 million clones, roughly 97% seen once. Sequences were obtained from naive CD4+ T cells sorted from blood. The subset here: CD45RA+ positively selected. The sequence came from a man aged 30 to 39 in good health. This chain uses TRBV23-1 with TRBJ2-7, with 7 bases that match TRBD2. TRBV23-1 is recorded as an ORF, its role being uncertain. CDR3 DNA: TGCGCCAGCAGTCACCGGGCGGGAGACTTCTACGAGCAGTACTTC. This gives the protein CASSHRAGDFYEQYF.